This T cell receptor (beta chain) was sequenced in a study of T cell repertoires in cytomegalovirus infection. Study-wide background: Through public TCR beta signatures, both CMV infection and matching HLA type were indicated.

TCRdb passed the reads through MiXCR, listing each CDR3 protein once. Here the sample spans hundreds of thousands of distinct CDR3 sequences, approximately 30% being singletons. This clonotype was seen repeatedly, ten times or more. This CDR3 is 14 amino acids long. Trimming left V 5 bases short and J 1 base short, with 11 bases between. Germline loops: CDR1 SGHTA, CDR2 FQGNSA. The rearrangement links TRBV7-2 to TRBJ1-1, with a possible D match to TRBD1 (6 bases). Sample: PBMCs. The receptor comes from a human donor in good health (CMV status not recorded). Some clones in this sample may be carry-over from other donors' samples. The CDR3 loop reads CASSRGARNTEAFF. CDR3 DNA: TGTGCCAGCAGCAGGGGGGCGCGGAACACTGAAGCTTTCTTT. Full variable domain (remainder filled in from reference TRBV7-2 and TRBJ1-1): GAGVSQSPSNKVTEKGKDVELRCDPISGHTALYWYRQSLGQGLEFLIYFQGNSAPDKSGLPSDRFSAERTGGSVSTLTIQRTQQEDSAVYLCASSRGARNTEAFFGQGTRLTVV.